This entry describes one T cell receptor (beta chain). The data originate from a study of identical twins. Each cDNA held unique molecular identifiers, and template switching gave it a universal primer site. TCRdb used MiXCR to reprocess the 5' RACE reads, holding one entry per CDR3 protein. The data contain under 500,000 distinct CDR3 sequences, 14% of them singletons. The trim removed 4 bases at V and 4 bases at J, leaving 6 bases unmatched. CDR3 size: 14 residues. Germline lookup yields CDR1 SQVTM and CDR2 ANQGSEA. No donor was unhealthy or non-Caucasian. This sample also belongs to another study, concerning yellow fever vaccine responses in identical twins.

This clonotype originated in a woman aged 18-29 years in good health. The source material was CD4+ T cells sorted from blood. The chain is built from TRBV29-1 and TRBJ2-3; 9 nucleotides line up with TRBD1. The CDR3 region has the DNA TGCAGCGTTGCGCGGACAGGGGTTGCAGATACGCAGTATTTT. This encodes CSVARTGVADTQYF.